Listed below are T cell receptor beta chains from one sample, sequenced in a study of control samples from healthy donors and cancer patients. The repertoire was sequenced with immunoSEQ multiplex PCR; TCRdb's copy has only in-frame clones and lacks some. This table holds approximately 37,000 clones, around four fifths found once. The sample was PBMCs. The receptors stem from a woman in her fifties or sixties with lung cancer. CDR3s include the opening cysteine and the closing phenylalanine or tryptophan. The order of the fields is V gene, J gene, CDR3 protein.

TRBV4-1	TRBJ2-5	CASSQGVSETQYF
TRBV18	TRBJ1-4	CASSPLDRSGEKLFF
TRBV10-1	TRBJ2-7	CASRFGGRADSSYEQYF
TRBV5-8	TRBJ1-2	CASSLGQNYGYTF
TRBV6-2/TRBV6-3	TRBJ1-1	CASSKPGQGAGTEAFF
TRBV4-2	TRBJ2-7	CASSQEGLAGSYEQYF
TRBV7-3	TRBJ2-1	CASSLGQGAQNEQFF
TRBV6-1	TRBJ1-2	CASSEAEPYGYTF
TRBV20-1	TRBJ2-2	CSASAADTGELFF
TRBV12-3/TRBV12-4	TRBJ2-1	CASHHGANEQFF
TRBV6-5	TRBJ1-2	CASSYSGADYGYTF
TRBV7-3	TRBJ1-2	CASSRGPSNYGYTF
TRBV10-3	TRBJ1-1	CAISHDGRRMNTEAFF
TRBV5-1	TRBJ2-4	CASSQSGGGNIQYF
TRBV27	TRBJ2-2	CASSSLFNTGELFF
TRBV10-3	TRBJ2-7	CAIMGGQAPYEQYF
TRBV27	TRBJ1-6	CASSSSGTGYNSPLHF
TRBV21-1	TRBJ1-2	CASRKIPGQTKNNYGYTF
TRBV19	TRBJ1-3	CASSTQGTGNTIYF
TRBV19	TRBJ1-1	CASSLRGPNTEAFF
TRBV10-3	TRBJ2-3	CAITGTSGPSTDTQYF
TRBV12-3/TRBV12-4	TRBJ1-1	CASSSQGNTEAFF
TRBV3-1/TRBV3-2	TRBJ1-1	CASHKEGLMNTEAFF
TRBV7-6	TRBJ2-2	CASSLTRPRHAGELFF
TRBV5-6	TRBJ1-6	CASSLGDRGFLSPLHF
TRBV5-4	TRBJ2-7	CASSPRPYEQYF
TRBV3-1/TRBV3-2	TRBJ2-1	CASSQDPPTGVIEQFF
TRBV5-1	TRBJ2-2	CATSTLAGGPITGELFF
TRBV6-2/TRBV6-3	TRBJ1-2	CANSYKGHYGYTF
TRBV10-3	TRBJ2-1	CAIKGLYNEQFF
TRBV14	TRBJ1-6	CASSQDFKSEALHF
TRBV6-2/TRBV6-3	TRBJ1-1	CASCRNTEAFF
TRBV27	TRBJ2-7	CASSPGLAGDEQYF
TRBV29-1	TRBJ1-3	CSVEDQGVNTIYF
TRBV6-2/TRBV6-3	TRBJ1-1	CASSTGRQEVPEAFF
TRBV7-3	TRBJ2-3	CASSLRDGIDTQYF
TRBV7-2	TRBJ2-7	CASSPRRGAYEQYF
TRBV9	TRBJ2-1	CASSVMSGSYNEQFF
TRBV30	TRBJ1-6	CAWSVEGRSPLHF
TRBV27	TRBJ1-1	CASSSPVGTEAFF
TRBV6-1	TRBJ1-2	CASSEMAGGWNYGYTF
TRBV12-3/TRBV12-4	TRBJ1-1	CASSLEGNTEAFF